The next 22 T cell receptor beta chains were all read from a single sample in a study of blood T cells in healthy people across ages. The second PCR ran roughly 6 to 12 cycles with a sample-barcoded 5' primer and J-beta primers. Each CDR3 protein is one row after TCRdb ran MiXCR on the 5' RACE reads. The sample yields roughly 700,000 distinct CDR3 sequences, around half seen once. Sequences were obtained from blood. These receptors originate from an older woman in good health.

The rearrangement uses TRBV6-6 and TRBJ2-2; no reliable D call. Germline CDR1 MNHNY, CDR2 SVGAGI (reference sequence). The CDR3 sequence is 15 residues long. Trimming cost V 1 base and J 4 bases, with 10 bases left between them. The CDR3 here is CASSYWSAVTGELFF. CDR3 coding DNA: TGTGCCAGCAGTTACTGGTCGGCTGTCACCGGGGAGCTGTTTTTT.

The rearrangement uses TRBV6-2 or TRBV6-3 and TRBJ2-1; 9 positions match TRBD2. CDR1 is MNHEY and CDR2 is SVGEGT in the germline V gene. V shed 0 bases and J 8 bases; nucleotides not matched to a gene: 8. The CDR3 sequence is 16 residues long. The DNA of the CDR3 is TGTGCCAGCAGTTACTCCCCCGAGATAGCGGGAGATGAGCAGTTCTTC. Encoded protein: CASSYSPEIAGDEQFF.

As DNA, the CDR3 is TGTGCCAGCAGCGTTAAAAGAGGAACCACTGAAGCTTTCTTT. This encodes CASSVKRGTTEAFF. V is TRBV14 and J is TRBJ1-1; D not certain. Deletions cut 5 bases from V and 4 bases from J, with 14 bases between. CDR1 and CDR2 (germline): SGHDN, FVKESK. The CDR3 totals 14 residues.

The chain joins TRBV20-1 to TRBJ1-1, with 9 bases aligning to TRBD1. With V trimmed by 4 bases and J by 0 bases, 3 bases remained unmatched. In germline, CDR1 is DFQATT, CDR2 SNEGSKA (reference sequence). The CDR3 spans 14 residues. CDR3 nucleotide sequence: TGCAGTGCTACCGACAGGGGGTTGAACACTGAAGCTTTCTTT. Protein product: CSATDRGLNTEAFF.

This clonotype was seen a few times. V and J are TRBV3-1 and TRBJ2-7, with 8 bases lining up with TRBD2. The CDR3 is made up of 15 amino acids. The junction had 8 bases not matched to a gene; V was cut back by 2 bases and J by 5 bases. The V gene's germline CDR1 is LGHDT and CDR2 YNNKEL (reference sequence). The CDR3 region is CASSQSSSGSHEQYF. CDR3 bases: TGTGCCAGCAGCCAAAGTTCCAGCGGGAGTCACGAGCAGTACTTC.

This clonotype was detected a few times. The chain combines TRBV12-3 or TRBV12-4 with TRBJ1-2; possible D gene TRBD1, 5 bases. V was pared by 2 bases and J by 7 bases, with 17 bases between. The CDR3 totals 15 residues. DNA of the CDR3: TGTGCCAGCAGTTTAATAAACAGGTCCCCCGGTGGCTACACCTTC. Its protein is CASSLINRSPGGYTF.

This chain connects TRBV5-1 to TRBJ2-4; 9 positions agree with TRBD1. CDR1 and CDR2 (germline): SGHRS, YFSETQ. Unmatched junction bases numbered 7, after V lost 4 bases and J lost 8 bases. The CDR3 runs to 14 residues. CDR3 coding DNA: TGCGCCAGCAGCCAGGGACAGGGTGGGGACATTCAGTACTTC. It translates to CASSQGQGGDIQYF. Complete variable domain (other parts from reference TRBV5-1 and TRBJ2-4): KAGVTQTPRYLIKTRGQQVTLSCSPISGHRSVSWYQQTPGQGLQFLFEYFSETQRNKGNFPGRFSGRQFSNSRSEMNVSTLELGDSALYLCASSQGQGGDIQYFGAGTRLSVL.

This clonotype was found a few times. This chain joins TRBV7-2 and TRBJ2-1, with TRBD2 identical over 7 bases. After removal of 5 bases from V and 9 bases from J, the junction contained 10 bases not matched to a gene. The germline V gene has CDR1 SGHTA and CDR2 FQGNSA. This CDR3 region has 14 residues. The DNA of the CDR3 is TGTGCCAGCAGCGTACGACCGGGAGGCGGTGAGCAGTTCTTC. The encoded protein is CASSVRPGGGEQFF.

This clonotype was counted a few times. The rearrangement joins TRBV7-6 to TRBJ2-7; no clear D gene. In germline, CDR1 is SGHVS, CDR2 FNYEAQ. This CDR3 has 14 residues. The ends were cut back, 2 bases at V and 0 bases at J, with 8 bases in the middle. DNA for the CDR3: TGTGCCAGCAGCTTACTCAGTGTCTCCTACGAGCAGTACTTC. Its protein product is CASSLLSVSYEQYF.

This clonotype appeared a few times. This chain connects TRBV5-6 to TRBJ1-2; D unclear. This CDR3 has 14 residues. The V gene's germline CDR1 is SGHDT and CDR2 YYEEEE. V lost 5 bases to trimming and J lost 2 bases, with 13 bases between them. DNA of the CDR3: TGTGCCAGCAGTGTCTTACGGCCGAACTATGGCTACACCTTC. Translated: CASSVLRPNYGYTF.

The chain joins TRBV6-4 to TRBJ2-5, with TRBD1 as a possible D gene (6 bases). The J call is uncertain, as TRBJ2-7 better fits the DNA end. Germline CDR1 MRHNA, CDR2 SNTAGT. CDR3 size: 12 residues. The CDR3 nucleotides are TGTGCCAGCAGACCGACAGGCTACGAGCAGTACTTC. As protein: CASRPTGYEQYF.

V is TRBV3-1 and J is TRBJ1-1; D is unclear. The CDR3 consists of 14 residues. Germline V CDR1 and CDR2: LGHDT, YNNKEL (reference sequence). The V gene lost 5 bases and the J gene lost 5 bases, with 15 bases spanning the gap. CDR3 bases: TGTGCCAGCAGCGACGGATTCCGCGGGACTGAAGCTTTCTTT. It codes for CASSDGFRGTEAFF.

A few counts support this clonotype. This chain connects TRBV5-6 to TRBJ2-6; D gene uncertain. Germline V CDR1 and CDR2: SGHDT, YYEEEE. The ends were cut back, 0 bases at V and 2 bases at J, with 15 bases in the middle. This CDR3 spans 18 amino acids. CDR3 sequence reads: CASSLDGQPSAGANVLTF. For the CDR3, the DNA is TGTGCCAGCAGCTTGGACGGTCAACCTTCGGCTGGGGCCAACGTCCTGACTTTC.

This clonotype was picked up a small number of times. The chain links TRBV3-1 to TRBJ2-3; 7 nucleotides agree with TRBD1. The V segment lost 1 base and the J segment 3 bases; nucleotides outside the gene matches: 10. Looked up from germline, CDR1 is LGHDT and CDR2 is YNNKEL (reference sequence). The CDR3 covers 17 residues. The CDR3 reads CASSQGTGMGRTDTQYF. CDR3 in DNA: TGTGCCAGCAGCCAAGGGACAGGAATGGGACGGACAGATACGCAGTATTTT.

This chain uses TRBV10-3 with TRBJ2-7, with 12 bases aligning to TRBD1. The CDR3 consists of 19 residues. The V and J ends lost 6 bases and 0 bases, in that order; junction bases with no gene match: 15. Per germline, CDR1 ENHRY and CDR2 SYGVKD. The CDR3 DNA follows: TGTGCCATCAGGGGGACAGGGGGCACCTATGGGGTGATCTCCTACGAGCAGTACTTC. This codes for CAIRGTGGTYGVISYEQYF.

The chain joins TRBV7-3 to TRBJ2-1, with a tentative D call TRBD2 (6 bases). Germline assignment: CDR1 SGHTA and CDR2 FQGTGA. The CDR3 totals 17 residues. Trimming took 3 bases from V and 4 from J, leaving 19 bases between them. The CDR3 spells CASSFSLANNLYNEQFF. The CDR3 DNA reads TGTGCCAGCAGCTTTTCGCTAGCGAATAACCTTTACAATGAGCAGTTCTTC.

This clonotype occurred many times. This chain uses TRBV7-2 with TRBJ2-5; no clear D. The CDR3 loop spans 14 amino acids. V was clipped by 2 bases and J by 4 bases, with 11 bases between them. Germline values: CDR1 SGHTA, CDR2 FQGNSA. DNA of the CDR3: TGTGCCAGCAGCTTATTCGTACCAGCAGAGACCCAGTACTTC. It yields the protein CASSLFVPAETQYF. The entire variable domain, with the rest obtained from reference TRBV7-2 and TRBJ2-5, is as follows: GAGVSQSPSNKVTEKGKDVELRCDPISGHTALYWYRQSLGQGLEFLIYFQGNSAPDKSGLPSDRFSAERTGGSVSTLTIQRTQQEDSAVYLCASSLFVPAETQYFGPGTRLLVL.

The chain has TRBV29-1 and TRBJ1-4, with TRBD1 as a possible D gene (5 bases). CDR1 and CDR2 from the germline V gene are SQVTM and ANQGSEA. The CDR3 loop spans 13 amino acids. Trimming left V 4 bases short and J 5 bases short, with 11 bases between. The CDR3 region is CSVVDSPNEKLFF. DNA of the CDR3: TGCAGCGTTGTTGACAGCCCCAATGAAAAACTGTTTTTT.

This chain uses TRBV20-1 with TRBJ2-7, with TRBD1 matching 8 bases. The ends lost 3 bases at V and 0 bases at J; junction bases unmatched: 7. Per germline, CDR1 DFQATT and CDR2 SNEGSKA (reference sequence). The CDR3 is 15 amino acids. The chain's CDR3 is CSASSGGESSYEQYF. In nucleotides, the CDR3 is TGCAGTGCTAGTTCAGGGGGCGAGAGCTCCTACGAGCAGTACTTC.

The table lists this clonotype with a count of one. The genes are TRBV6-5 and TRBJ2-3; 9 bases match TRBD1. This CDR3 contains 16 residues. Germline CDR1 is MNHEY and CDR2 is SVGAGI. V was clipped by 2 bases and J by 6 bases; unmatched bases: 9. The CDR3: CASSYTPDRGWDTQYF. DNA of the CDR3: TGTGCCAGCAGTTACACCCCGGACAGGGGTTGGGATACGCAGTATTTT.

V usage is TRBV20-1 and J usage is TRBJ1-2; 9 bases agree with TRBD1. The CDR3 sequence is 14 residues long. J gave up 7 bases and V 6 bases, and 12 bases lay outside the gene matches. Germline V gene data show CDR1 as DFQATT and CDR2 as SNEGSKA (reference sequence). The CDR3: CSALNPGQGLGYTF. CDR3 DNA sequence: TGCAGTGCCCTCAATCCGGGACAGGGCCTTGGCTACACCTTC.

V is TRBV7-2 and J is TRBJ2-5; 15 positions match TRBD2. The J call is doubtful: the DNA matches TRBJ2-7 better. This CDR3 comprises 16 residues. Germline V CDR1 and CDR2: SGHTA, FQGNSA. CDR3 DNA sequence: TGTGCCAGCAGCCGCTCGGGACTAGCGGGAGGACACGAGCAGTACTTC. The encoded protein is CASSRSGLAGGHEQYF.